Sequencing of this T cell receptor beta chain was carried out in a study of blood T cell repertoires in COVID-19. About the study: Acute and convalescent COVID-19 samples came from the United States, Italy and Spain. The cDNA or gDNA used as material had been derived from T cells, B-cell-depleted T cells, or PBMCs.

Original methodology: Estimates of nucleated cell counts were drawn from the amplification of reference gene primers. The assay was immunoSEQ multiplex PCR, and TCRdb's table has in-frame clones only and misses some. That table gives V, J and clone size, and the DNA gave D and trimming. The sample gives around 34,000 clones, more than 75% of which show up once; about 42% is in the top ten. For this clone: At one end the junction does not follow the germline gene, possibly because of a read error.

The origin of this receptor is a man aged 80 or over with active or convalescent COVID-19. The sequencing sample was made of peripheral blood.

CDR3 nucleotides: TGTGCTAGCAGCTTAGAAGGTAGCGGGGACAGTGAGCAGTTCTTC. It encodes CASSLEGSGDSEQFF. The rearrangement uses TRBV7-7 and TRBJ2-1, with D possibly matching TRBD2 (8 bases). This CDR3 comprises 15 residues. The germline V gene encodes CDR1 SSHAT and CDR2 FNYEAQ (reference sequence).